Included here is one T cell receptor (beta chain) sequence, with context. This entry is derived from a study of blood T cell repertoires in COVID-19. At the level of the study: The United States, Italy and Spain were the sources of the acute and convalescent COVID-19 samples.

CDR1 MNHEY and CDR2 SMNVEV come from the germline V gene (reference sequence). Trimming stripped 11 bases from V and 1 base from J, with 14 bases between. The CDR3 length is 13 residues. Libraries were prepared by immunoSEQ multiplex PCR; TCRdb keeps only in-frame clonotypes and omits some of them. The data contain 110,000 to 150,000 clones, around 87% of them seen just once; the ten biggest clones take up 11%. Recovery meant two consecutive negative NP/OP PCR tests, professional clearance, or resolved symptoms. What was sequenced was PBMCs or T cells enriched from blood (not recorded which). The receptor was isolated from a man aged 55 to 69 who had recovered from COVID-19. V gene TRBV27 combines with J gene TRBJ2-5; D may be TRBD1 (6 bases). CDR3 in amino acids: CASRRGPQETQYF. Written as DNA, the CDR3 is TGTGCCTCCCGCAGGGGCCCCCAAGAGACCCAGTACTTC.